These 6 T cell receptor beta chains share one sample of origin, sequenced in a study of blood T cells in healthy people across ages (dated by TCRdb to 2014 to 2015). The library was prepared using 5' RACE. TCRdb lists the instrument as Illumina HiSeq 2500. A second roughly 6 to 12 cycle PCR used a sample-barcoded 5' primer and a J-beta primer mix. TCRdb trimmed public reads at Q25 via fastp, called clones via MiXCR and kept in-frame beta chains. Each record represents a unique CDR3 protein, reported with the most common genes and DNA among its rows. The sample contains about 780,000 distinct CDR3 sequences, about half of them found a single time. Roughly 20% of the sample rests with the top ten. The sequenced material came from blood. These receptors were taken from an elderly man in good health.

This clonotype was observed at least ten times. The chain links TRBV11-2 to TRBJ2-1, with TRBD2 matching over 11 bases. This CDR3 is built from 15 residues. V lost 1 base and J lost 6; bases outside the gene matches: 2. The germline V gene has CDR1 SGHAT and CDR2 FQNNGV. The CDR3 spells CASSLGGTSGNEQFF. The CDR3 DNA reads as TGTGCCAGCAGCTTAGGGGGGACTAGCGGCAATGAGCAGTTCTTC.

This clonotype was counted a single time. V usage is TRBV5-1 and J usage is TRBJ1-1; D possibly corresponds to TRBD1 (6 bases). V was trimmed by 4 bases and J by 1 base, leaving 14 bases between them. CDR3 length equals 15 residues. Per the germline V gene, CDR1 is SGHRS and CDR2 is YFSETQ. DNA for the CDR3: TGCGCCAGCAGCCCACTTAGGACAGCGAACACTGAAGCTTTCTTT. It codes for CASSPLRTANTEAFF. The full variable domain, in which reference TRBV5-1 and TRBJ1-1 provide the parts outside the CDR3, is KAGVTQTPRYLIKTRGQQVTLSCSPISGHRSVSWYQQTPGQGLQFLFEYFSETQRNKGNFPGRFSGRQFSNSRSEMNVSTLELGDSALYLCASSPLRTANTEAFFGQGTRLTVV.

With regard to this clonotype: A much larger clone is a single base away; this may be a read error. This sequence joins TRBV5-1 and TRBJ1-6; maybe TRBD1 (6 bases). This CDR3 is built from 18 residues. Germline CDR1 SGHRS, CDR2 YFSETQ. In DNA form, the CDR3 reads TGCGCCAGCAGCACGGACGAATCAACAGGGACTCATATTTCACCCCCCCACTTT. Encoded protein: CASSTDESTGTHISPPHF. Supplemented by reference TRBV5-1 and TRBJ1-6, the full variable domain reads KAGVTQTPRYLIKTRGQQVTLSCSPISGHRSVSWYQQTPGQGLQFLFEYFSETQRNKGNFPGRFSGRQFSNSRSEMNVSTLELGDSALYLCASSTDESTGTHISPPHFGNGTRLTVT.

The chain uses TRBV5-1 and TRBJ2-3; 8 nucleotides line up with TRBD2. Trimming at V came to 1 base and at J to 0 bases, leaving 4 bases not matched to a gene. The CDR3 is made up of 16 amino acids. Germline assignment: CDR1 SGHRS and CDR2 YFSETQ. CDR3 protein: CASSLREGGSTDTQYF. The DNA for the CDR3 is TGCGCCAGCAGCTTGCGGGAGGGCGGGAGCACAGATACGCAGTATTTT.

The chain couples TRBV7-9 to TRBJ2-2; 8 nucleotides line up with TRBD2. Trimming took 7 bases from V and 4 from J; bases not matched to a gene: 5. The length of the CDR3 is 14 residues. Germline V gives CDR1 SEHNR, CDR2 FQNEAQ (reference sequence). CDR3: CASTGRAFTGELFF. CDR3 in DNA: TGTGCCAGCACCGGGAGGGCTTTCACCGGGGAGCTGTTTTTT.

Comment on this clonotype: A much larger clone differs by one base, so this may be a read error. This chain uses TRBV4-2 with TRBJ2-5, with D possibly being TRBD2 (6 bases). The CDR3 loop spans 16 amino acids. Deletions cut 0 bases from V and 11 bases from J, with 22 bases between. Germline CDR1 and CDR2: LGHNA and YNFKEQ. The CDR3 coding sequence is TGTGCCAGCAGCCAAGATGGGAGGCCCAGAGGGAATGAGCAGTACTTC. Protein: CASSQDGRPRGNEQYF.